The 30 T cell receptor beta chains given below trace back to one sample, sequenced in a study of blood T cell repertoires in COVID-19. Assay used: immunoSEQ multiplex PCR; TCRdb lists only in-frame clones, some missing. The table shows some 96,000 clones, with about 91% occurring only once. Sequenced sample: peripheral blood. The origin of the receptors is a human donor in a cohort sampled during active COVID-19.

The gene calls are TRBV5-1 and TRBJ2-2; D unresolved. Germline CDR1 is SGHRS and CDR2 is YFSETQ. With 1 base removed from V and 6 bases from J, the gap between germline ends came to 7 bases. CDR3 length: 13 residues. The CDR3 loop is CASSLQSPGELFF. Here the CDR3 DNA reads TGCGCCAGCAGCTTGCAGTCCCCCGGGGAGCTGTTTTTT.

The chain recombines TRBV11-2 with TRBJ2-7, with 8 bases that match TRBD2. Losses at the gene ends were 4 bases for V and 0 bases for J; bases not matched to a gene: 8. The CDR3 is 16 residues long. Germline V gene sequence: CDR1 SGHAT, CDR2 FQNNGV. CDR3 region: CASSSPAGGTSYEQYF. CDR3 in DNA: TGTGCCAGCAGCTCCCCGGCGGGAGGTACCTCCTACGAGCAGTACTTC.

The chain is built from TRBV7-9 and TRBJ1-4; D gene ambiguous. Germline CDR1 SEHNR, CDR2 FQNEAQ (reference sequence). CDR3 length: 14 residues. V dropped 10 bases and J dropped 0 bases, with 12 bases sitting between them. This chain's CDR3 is CAIPMTPTNEKLFF. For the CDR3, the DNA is TGTGCCATACCTATGACACCAACTAATGAAAAACTGTTTTTT.

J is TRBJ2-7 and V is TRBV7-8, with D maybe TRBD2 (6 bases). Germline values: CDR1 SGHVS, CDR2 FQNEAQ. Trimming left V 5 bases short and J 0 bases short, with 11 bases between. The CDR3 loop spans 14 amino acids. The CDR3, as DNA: TGTGCCAGCAGCCAACGACTAGGCTCCTACGAGCAGTACTTC. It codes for CASSQRLGSYEQYF.

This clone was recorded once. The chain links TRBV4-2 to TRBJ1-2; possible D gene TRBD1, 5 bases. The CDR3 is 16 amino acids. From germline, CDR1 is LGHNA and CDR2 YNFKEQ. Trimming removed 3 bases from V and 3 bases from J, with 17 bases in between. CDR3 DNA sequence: TGTGCCAGCAGCCATCCCAACATCGGGGGTTACTATGGCTACACCTTC. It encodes CASSHPNIGGYYGYTF.

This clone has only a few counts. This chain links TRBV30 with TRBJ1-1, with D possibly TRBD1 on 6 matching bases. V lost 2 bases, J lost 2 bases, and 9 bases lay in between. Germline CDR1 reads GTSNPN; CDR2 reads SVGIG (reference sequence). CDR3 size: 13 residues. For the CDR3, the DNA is TGTGCCTGGAGTAGCAGGGGCAACACTGAAGCTTTCTTT. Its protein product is CAWSSRGNTEAFF.

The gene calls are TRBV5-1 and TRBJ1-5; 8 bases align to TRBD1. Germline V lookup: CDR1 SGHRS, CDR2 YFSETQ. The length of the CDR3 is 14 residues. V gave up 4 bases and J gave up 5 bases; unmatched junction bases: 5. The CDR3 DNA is TGCGCCAGCAGCCCCGGGACAGGTTATCAGCCCCAGCATTTT. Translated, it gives CASSPGTGYQPQHF.

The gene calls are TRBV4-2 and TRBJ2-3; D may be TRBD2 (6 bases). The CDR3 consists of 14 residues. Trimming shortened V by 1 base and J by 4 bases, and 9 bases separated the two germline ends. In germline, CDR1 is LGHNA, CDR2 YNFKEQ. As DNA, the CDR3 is TGTGCCAGCAGCCAAGCGGGGGAACCAGATACGCAGTATTTT. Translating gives CASSQAGEPDTQYF.

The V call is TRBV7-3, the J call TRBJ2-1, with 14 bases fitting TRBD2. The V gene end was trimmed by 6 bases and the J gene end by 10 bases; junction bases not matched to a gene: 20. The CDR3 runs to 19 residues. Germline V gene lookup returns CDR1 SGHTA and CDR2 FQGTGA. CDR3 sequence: CASSYQGLAGVGRFGEQFF. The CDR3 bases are TGTGCCAGCAGTTACCAGGGACTAGCGGGAGTTGGGCGCTTTGGGGAGCAGTTCTTC.

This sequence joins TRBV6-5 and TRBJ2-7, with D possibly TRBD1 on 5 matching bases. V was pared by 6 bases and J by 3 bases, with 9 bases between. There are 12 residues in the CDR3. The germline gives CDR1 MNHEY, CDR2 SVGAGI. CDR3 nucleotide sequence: TGTGCCAGCAGCTCTACAGGCTACGAGCAGTACTTC. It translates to CASSSTGYEQYF.

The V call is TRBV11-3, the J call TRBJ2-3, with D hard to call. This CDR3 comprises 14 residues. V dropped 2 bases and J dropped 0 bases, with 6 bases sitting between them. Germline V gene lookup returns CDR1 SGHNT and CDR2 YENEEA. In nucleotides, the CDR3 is TGTGCCAGCAGCTTAACATTTAGCACAGATACGCAGTATTTT. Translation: CASSLTFSTDTQYF.

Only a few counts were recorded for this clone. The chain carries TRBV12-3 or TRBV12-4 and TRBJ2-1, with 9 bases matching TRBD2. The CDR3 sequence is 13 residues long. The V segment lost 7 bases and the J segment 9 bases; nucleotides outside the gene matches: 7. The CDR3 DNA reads TGTGCCAGCACGGCGGGAGGGGGGATTGAGCAGTTCTTC. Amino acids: CASTAGGGIEQFF.

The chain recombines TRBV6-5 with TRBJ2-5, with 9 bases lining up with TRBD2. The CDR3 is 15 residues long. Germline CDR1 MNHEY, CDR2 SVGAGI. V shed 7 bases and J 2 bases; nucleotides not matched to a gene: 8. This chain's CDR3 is CASTSFLAGQETQYF. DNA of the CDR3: TGTGCCAGCACCTCGTTTCTAGCGGGGCAAGAGACCCAGTACTTC.

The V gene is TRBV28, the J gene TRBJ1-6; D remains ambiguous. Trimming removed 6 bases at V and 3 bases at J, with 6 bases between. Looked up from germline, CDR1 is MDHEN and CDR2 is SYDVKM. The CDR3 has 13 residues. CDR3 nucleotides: TGTGCCAGCAGAGGAGGCTATAATTCACCCCTCCACTTT. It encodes CASRGGYNSPLHF.

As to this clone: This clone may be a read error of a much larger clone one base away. CDR3 sequence (DNA): TGTGCCAGCTCACCACGCAGGGGGAACACTGAAGCTTTCTTT. Its translation: CASSPRRGNTEAFF. The J gene is TRBJ1-1, the V gene TRBV18; D is possibly TRBD1 (6 bases). V was shortened by 1 base and J by 1 base, with 7 bases between the two germline ends. Germline CDR1 and CDR2: KGHSH and LQKENI. The CDR3 consists of 14 residues.

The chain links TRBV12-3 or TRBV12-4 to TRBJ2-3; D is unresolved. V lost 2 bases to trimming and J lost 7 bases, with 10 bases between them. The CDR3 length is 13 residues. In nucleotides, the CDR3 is TGTGCCAGCAGTTTATTAGCCCGCCATACGCAGTATTTT. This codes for CASSLLARHTQYF.

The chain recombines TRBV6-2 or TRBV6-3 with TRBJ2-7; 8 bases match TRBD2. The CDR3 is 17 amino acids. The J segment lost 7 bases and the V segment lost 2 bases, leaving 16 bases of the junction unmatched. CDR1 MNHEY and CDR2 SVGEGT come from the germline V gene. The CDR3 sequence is CASSYNPGGAGENEQYF. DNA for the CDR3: TGTGCCAGCAGTTACAACCCGGGAGGAGCGGGAGAGAATGAGCAGTACTTC.

The CDR3 DNA is TGTGCCAGCAGCTTAGCGGGACAGCTCTACGAGCAGTACTTC. Translating gives CASSLAGQLYEQYF. V and J are TRBV7-2 and TRBJ2-7, with 7 bases identical to TRBD1. Germline V gene lookup returns CDR1 SGHTA and CDR2 FQGNSA. After removal of 0 bases from V and 3 bases from J, the junction contained 2 bases not matched to a gene. The CDR3 extends over 14 amino acids. The full variable domain, rest sourced from reference TRBV7-2 and TRBJ2-7, is GAGVSQSPSNKVTEKGKDVELRCDPISGHTALYWYRQSLGQGLEFLIYFQGNSAPDKSGLPSDRFSAERTGGSVSTLTIQRTQQEDSAVYLCASSLAGQLYEQYFGPGTRLTVT.

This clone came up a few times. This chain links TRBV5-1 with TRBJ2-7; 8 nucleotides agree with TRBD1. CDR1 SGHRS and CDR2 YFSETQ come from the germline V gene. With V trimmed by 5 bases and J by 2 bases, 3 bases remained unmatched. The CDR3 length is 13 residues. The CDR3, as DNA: TGCGCCAGCAGTGGACAGGGAACCTACGAGCAGTACTTC. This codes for CASSGQGTYEQYF.

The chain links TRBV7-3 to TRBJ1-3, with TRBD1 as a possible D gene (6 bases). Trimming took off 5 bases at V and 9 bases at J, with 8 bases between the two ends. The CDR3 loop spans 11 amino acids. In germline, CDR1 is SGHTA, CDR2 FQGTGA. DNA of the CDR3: TGTGCCAGCAGCCAAGGGGGCACCATATATTTT. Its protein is CASSQGGTIYF.

CDR3 DNA: TGCGCCAGCAGCAGTTTCGGGGGGGATGAGCAGTTCTTC. This sequence encodes CASSSFGGDEQFF. V is TRBV5-1 and J is TRBJ2-1, with 8 positions matching TRBD2. This CDR3 is built from 13 residues. V lost 4 bases and J lost 8; bases outside the gene matches: 5. Germline V gene sequence: CDR1 SGHRS, CDR2 YFSETQ. Filled out from reference TRBV5-1 and TRBJ2-1, the complete variable domain reads KAGVTQTPRYLIKTRGQQVTLSCSPISGHRSVSWYQQTPGQGLQFLFEYFSETQRNKGNFPGRFSGRQFSNSRSEMNVSTLELGDSALYLCASSSFGGDEQFFGPGTRLTVL.

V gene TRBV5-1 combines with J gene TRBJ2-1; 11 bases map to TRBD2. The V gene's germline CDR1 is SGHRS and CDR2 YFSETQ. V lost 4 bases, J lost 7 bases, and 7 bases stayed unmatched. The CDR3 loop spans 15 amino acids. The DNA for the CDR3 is TGCGCCAGCAGCGTTAGCGGGAGGGCCGATAATGAGCAGTTCTTC. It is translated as CASSVSGRADNEQFF.

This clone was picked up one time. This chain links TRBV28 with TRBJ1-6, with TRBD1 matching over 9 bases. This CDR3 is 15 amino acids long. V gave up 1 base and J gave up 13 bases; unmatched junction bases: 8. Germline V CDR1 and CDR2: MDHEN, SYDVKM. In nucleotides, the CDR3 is TGTGCCAGCAGTTTATTACTGGGACAGGGCCAGCCCCTCCACTTT. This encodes CASSLLLGQGQPLHF.

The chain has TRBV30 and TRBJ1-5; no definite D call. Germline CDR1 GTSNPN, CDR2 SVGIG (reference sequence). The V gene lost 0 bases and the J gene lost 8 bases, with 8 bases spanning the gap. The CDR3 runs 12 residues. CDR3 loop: CAWSVEGKPQHF. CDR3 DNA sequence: TGTGCCTGGAGTGTTGAGGGTAAGCCCCAGCATTTT.

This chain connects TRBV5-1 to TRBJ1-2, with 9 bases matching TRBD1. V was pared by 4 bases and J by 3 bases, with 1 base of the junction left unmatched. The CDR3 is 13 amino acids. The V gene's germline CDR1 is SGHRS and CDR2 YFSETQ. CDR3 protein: CASSNRGHYGYTF. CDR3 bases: TGCGCCAGCAGCAACAGGGGGCACTATGGCTACACCTTC.

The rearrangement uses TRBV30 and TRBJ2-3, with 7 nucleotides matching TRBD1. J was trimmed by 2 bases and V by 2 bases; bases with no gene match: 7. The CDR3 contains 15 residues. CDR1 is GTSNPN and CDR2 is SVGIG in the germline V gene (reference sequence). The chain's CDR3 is CAWSPRTGVTDTQYF. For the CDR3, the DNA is TGTGCCTGGAGTCCGCGGACAGGAGTCACAGATACGCAGTATTTT.

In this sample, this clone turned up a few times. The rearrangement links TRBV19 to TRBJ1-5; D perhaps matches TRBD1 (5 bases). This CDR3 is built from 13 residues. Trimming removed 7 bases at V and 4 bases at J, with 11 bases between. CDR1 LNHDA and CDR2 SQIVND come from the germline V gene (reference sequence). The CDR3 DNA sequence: TGTGCCAGTACAGGGTTAGTGAATCAGCCCCAGCATTTT. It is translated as CASTGLVNQPQHF.

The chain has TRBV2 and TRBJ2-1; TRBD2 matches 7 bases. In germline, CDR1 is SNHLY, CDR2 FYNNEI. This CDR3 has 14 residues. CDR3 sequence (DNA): TGTGCAACAATAGCGGGCTCTTTAAAGAATGAGCAGTTCTTC. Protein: CATIAGSLKNEQFF.

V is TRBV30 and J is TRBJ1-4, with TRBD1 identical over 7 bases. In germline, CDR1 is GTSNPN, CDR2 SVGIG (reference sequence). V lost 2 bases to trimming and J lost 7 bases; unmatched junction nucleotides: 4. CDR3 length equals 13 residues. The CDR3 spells CAWSSQGGEKLFF. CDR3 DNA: TGTGCCTGGAGTAGTCAGGGGGGTGAAAAACTGTTTTTT.

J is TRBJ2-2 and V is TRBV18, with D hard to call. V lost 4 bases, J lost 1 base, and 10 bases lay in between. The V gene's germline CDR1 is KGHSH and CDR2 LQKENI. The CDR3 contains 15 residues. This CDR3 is CASSRNQVNTGELFF. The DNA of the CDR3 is TGTGCCAGCTCACGCAACCAGGTGAACACCGGGGAGCTGTTTTTT.